What follows describes a single T cell receptor beta chain. Antigen unknown. The CDR3 covers 14 residues. Germline CDR1 is ENHRY and CDR2 is SYGVKD. J was trimmed by 3 bases and V by 6 bases; bases with no gene match: 7. Assay: immunoSEQ multiplex PCR; the TCRdb copy retains only in-frame clones and omits some. This table has approximately 110,000 clones, roughly 90% appearing once. This sample is drawn from a study of T cell responses to AZD1222 COVID-19 vaccine. About the research overall: Researchers grouped second doses given at about 4 or about 12 weeks into one pool. Study-level findings and limits: Nearly half of the spike-specific TCRs reportedly recognize variant regions that carry no mutations. There were mostly white British donors and more females than males, and clonal diversity was possibly underestimated. After two AZD1222 doses, spike-specific TCR breadth and depth rose versus day 0.

The receptor comes from an adult in good health. The sequences come from peripheral blood, collected on day 0 of AZD1222 vaccination. The chain joins TRBV10-3 to TRBJ1-1; 7 nucleotides align to TRBD1. The CDR3 nucleotides are TGTGCCATCAGCTTGACAGGGTCGGACACTGAAGCTTTCTTT. This sequence encodes CAISLTGSDTEAFF.